These T cell receptor beta chains were read from a single sample in a study of technical replicates of blood from a handful of donors. The repertoire was sequenced with immunoSEQ multiplex PCR; TCRdb's copy has only in-frame clones and lacks some. Of some 80,000 clones in the sample, approximately 97% were seen once. Sequencing input: T cells isolated from PBMCs. The receptors originated from a human donor in good health. CDR3s leave out the opening cysteine and the closing phenylalanine or tryptophan. Clone size is shown for a subset of rows, as once, few, many or a class of expanded clone.

v_gene: TRBV28; j_gene: TRBJ2-7; abundance: NA; CDR3aa: ASSLSGGSRSHEQY
v_gene: TRBV7-3; j_gene: TRBJ2-7; abundance: NA; CDR3aa: ASSLSGGDLYEQY
v_gene: TRBV10-1; j_gene: TRBJ2-1; abundance: once; CDR3aa: ASSEQLAGIPNEQF
v_gene: TRBV13; j_gene: TRBJ2-5; abundance: NA; CDR3aa: ASSLVGQDSETQY
v_gene: TRBV6-6; j_gene: TRBJ2-5; abundance: NA; CDR3aa: ASRLPGQVQETQY
v_gene: TRBV28; j_gene: TRBJ1-5; abundance: NA; CDR3aa: ASSFTGRSNQPQH
v_gene: TRBV5-1; j_gene: TRBJ2-2; abundance: once; CDR3aa: ASKQGNTGELF
v_gene: TRBV12-1; j_gene: TRBJ2-1; abundance: once; CDR3aa: ASSLTVRTRGYNEQF
v_gene: TRBV9; j_gene: TRBJ2-5; abundance: NA; CDR3aa: ASSAPGHGETQY
v_gene: TRBV6-5; j_gene: TRBJ2-1; abundance: NA; CDR3aa: ASTLLNEQF
v_gene: TRBV18; j_gene: TRBJ2-5; abundance: NA; CDR3aa: ASSPPRTSGREETQY
v_gene: TRBV2; j_gene: TRBJ2-2; abundance: NA; CDR3aa: ASSERGLGGELF
v_gene: TRBV5-4; j_gene: TRBJ1-2; abundance: NA; CDR3aa: ASSLGDRGVNYGYT
v_gene: TRBV9; j_gene: TRBJ2-3; abundance: NA; CDR3aa: ASSARTDWGTDTQY
v_gene: TRBV5-4; j_gene: TRBJ2-5; abundance: NA; CDR3aa: ASSKNRAQETQY
v_gene: TRBV4-1; j_gene: TRBJ2-1; abundance: NA; CDR3aa: ASRGTRNNEQF
v_gene: TRBV19; j_gene: TRBJ1-1; abundance: NA; CDR3aa: ASSQGYTEAF
v_gene: TRBV7-9; j_gene: TRBJ2-1; abundance: NA; CDR3aa: ASILAGGHNEQF
v_gene: TRBV7-2; j_gene: TRBJ2-4; abundance: NA; CDR3aa: ASSLAGTGLIQY
v_gene: TRBV6-1; j_gene: TRBJ1-1; abundance: NA; CDR3aa: ASSLLMNTEAF
v_gene: TRBV6-1; j_gene: TRBJ2-7; abundance: once; CDR3aa: ATTLSLQRSQQY
v_gene: TRBV11-2; j_gene: TRBJ1-4; abundance: NA; CDR3aa: ASSLTRGANEKLF
v_gene: TRBV5-4; j_gene: TRBJ2-7; abundance: once; CDR3aa: ASSRSASGNYEQY
v_gene: TRBV2; j_gene: TRBJ1-4; abundance: NA; CDR3aa: ASSELAGGKF
v_gene: TRBV7-2; j_gene: TRBJ2-1; abundance: NA; CDR3aa: ASSLRVTYNEQF